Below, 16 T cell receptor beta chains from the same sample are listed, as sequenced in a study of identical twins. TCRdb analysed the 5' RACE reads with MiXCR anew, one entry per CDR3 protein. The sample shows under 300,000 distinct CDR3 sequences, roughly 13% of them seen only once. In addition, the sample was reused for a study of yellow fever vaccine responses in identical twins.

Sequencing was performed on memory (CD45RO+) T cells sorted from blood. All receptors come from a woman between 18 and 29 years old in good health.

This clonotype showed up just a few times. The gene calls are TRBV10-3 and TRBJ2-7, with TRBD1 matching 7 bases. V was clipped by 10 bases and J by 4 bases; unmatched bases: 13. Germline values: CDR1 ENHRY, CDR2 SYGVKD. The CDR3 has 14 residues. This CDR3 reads CATRLTGTSYEQYF. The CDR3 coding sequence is TGTGCCACCCGATTGACAGGGACGTCTTACGAGCAGTACTTC.

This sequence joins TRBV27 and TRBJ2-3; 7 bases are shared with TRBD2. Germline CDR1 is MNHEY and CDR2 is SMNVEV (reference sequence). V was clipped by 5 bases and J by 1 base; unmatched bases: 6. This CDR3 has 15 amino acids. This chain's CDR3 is CASSPLGGGTDTQYF. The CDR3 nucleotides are TGTGCCAGCAGTCCATTGGGGGGGGGCACAGATACGCAGTATTTT.

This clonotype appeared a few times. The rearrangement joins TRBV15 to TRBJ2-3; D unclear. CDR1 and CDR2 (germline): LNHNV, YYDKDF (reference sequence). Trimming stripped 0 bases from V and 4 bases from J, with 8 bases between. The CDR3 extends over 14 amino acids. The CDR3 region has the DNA TGTGCCACCAGCAGAGATAGGGTACCAGATACGCAGTATTTT. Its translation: CATSRDRVPDTQYF.

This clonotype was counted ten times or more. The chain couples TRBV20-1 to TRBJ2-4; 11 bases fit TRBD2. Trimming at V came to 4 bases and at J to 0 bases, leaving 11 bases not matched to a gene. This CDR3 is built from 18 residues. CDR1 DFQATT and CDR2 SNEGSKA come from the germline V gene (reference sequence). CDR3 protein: CSAIYQTSGGVAKNIQYF. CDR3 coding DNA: TGCAGTGCTATCTATCAAACTAGCGGGGGAGTAGCCAAAAACATTCAGTACTTC.

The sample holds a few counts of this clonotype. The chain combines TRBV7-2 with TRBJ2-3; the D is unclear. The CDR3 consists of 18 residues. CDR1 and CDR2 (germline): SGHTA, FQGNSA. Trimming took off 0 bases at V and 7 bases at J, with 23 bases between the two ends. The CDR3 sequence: CASSLAGSLGSGWNTQYF. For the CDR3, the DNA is TGTGCCAGCAGCTTAGCCGGGTCGCTTGGTAGTGGTTGGAATACGCAGTATTTT.

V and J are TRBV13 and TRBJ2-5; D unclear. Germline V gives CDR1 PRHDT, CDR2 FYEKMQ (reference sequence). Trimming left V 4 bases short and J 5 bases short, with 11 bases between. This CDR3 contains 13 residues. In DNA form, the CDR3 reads TGTGCCAGCAGCTCCCCGGGCACCGAGACCCAGTACTTC. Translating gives CASSSPGTETQYF.

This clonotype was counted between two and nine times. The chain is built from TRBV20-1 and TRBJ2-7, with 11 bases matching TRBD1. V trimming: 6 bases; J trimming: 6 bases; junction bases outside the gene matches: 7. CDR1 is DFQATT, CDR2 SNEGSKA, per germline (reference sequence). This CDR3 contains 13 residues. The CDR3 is CSAQGQGGGEQYF. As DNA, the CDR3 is TGCAGTGCGCAGGGACAGGGGGGAGGCGAGCAGTACTTC.

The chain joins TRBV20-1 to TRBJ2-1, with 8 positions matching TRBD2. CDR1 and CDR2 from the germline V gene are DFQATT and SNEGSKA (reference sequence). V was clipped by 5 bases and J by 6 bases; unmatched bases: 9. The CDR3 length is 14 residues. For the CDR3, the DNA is TGCAGTGCTCCCGGGACTAGGGTAGGCAATGAGCAGTTCTTC. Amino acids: CSAPGTRVGNEQFF.

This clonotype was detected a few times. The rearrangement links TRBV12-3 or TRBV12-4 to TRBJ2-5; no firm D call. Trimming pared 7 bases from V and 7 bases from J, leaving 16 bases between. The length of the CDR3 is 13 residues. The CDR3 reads CASTDHQSMTQYF. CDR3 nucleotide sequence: TGTGCCAGCACAGATCACCAGTCGATGACCCAGTACTTC.

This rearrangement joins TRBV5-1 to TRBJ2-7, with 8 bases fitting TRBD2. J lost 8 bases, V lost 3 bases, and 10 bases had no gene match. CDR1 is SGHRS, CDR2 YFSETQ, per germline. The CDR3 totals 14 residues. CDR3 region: CASSSSGGAQKQYF. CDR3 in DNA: TGCGCCAGCAGCTCGTCGGGAGGGGCGCAGAAGCAGTACTTC.

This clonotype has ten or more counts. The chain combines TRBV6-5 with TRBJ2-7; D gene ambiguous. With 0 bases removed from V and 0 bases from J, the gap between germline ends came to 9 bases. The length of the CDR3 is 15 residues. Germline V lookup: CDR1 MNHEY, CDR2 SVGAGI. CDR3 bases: TGTGCCAGCAGTTACTCGAACTTAGGCTCCTACGAGCAGTACTTC. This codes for CASSYSNLGSYEQYF.

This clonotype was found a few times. Here the CDR3 reads CASSQDNGQGETQYF. CDR3 nucleotide sequence: TGCGCCAGCAGCCAAGATAACGGACAGGGGGAGACCCAGTACTTC. The gene calls are TRBV4-3 and TRBJ2-5, with 9 bases that match TRBD1. The CDR3 runs to 15 residues. J lost 5 bases, V lost 0 bases, and 4 bases had no gene match. CDR1 LGHNA and CDR2 YSLEER come from the germline V gene.

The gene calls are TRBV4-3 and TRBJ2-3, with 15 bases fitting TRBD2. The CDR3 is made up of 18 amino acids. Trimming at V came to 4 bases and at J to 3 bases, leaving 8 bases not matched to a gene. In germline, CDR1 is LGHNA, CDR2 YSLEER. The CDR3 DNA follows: TGCGCCAGCAGCCTCCGGACTAGCGGGAGGGGAGGGACAGATACGCAGTATTTT. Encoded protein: CASSLRTSGRGGTDTQYF.

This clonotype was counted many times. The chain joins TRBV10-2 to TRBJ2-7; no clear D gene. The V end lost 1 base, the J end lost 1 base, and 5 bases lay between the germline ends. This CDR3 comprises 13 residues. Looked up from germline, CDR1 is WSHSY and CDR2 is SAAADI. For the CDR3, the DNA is TGCGCCAGCAGTGAGTACATTTCCTACGAGCAGTACTTC. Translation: CASSEYISYEQYF.

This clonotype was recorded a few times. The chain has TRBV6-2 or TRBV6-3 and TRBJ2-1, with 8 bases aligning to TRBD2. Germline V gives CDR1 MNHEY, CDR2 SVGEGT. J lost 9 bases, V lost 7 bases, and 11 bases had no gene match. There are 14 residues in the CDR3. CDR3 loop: CASTLSGGRGEQFF. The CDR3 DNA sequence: TGTGCCAGCACCCTGAGCGGGGGCCGGGGTGAGCAGTTCTTC.

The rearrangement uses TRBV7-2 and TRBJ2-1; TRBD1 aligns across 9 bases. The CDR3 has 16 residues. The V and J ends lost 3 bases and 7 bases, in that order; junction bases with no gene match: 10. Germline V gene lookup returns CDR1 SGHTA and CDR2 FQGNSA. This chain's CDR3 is CASSFVPGTGKNEQFF. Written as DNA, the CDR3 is TGTGCCAGCAGCTTCGTTCCGGGGACAGGGAAAAATGAGCAGTTCTTC.